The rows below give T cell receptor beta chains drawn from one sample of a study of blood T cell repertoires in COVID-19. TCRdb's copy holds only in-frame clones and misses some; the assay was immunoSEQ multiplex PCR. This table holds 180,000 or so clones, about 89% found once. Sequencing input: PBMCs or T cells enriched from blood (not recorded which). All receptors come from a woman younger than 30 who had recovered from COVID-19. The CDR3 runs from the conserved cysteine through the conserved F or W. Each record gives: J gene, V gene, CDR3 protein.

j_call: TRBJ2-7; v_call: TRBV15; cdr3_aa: CATSRETGVLREQYF
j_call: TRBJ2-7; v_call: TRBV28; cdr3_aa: CASSPHSRGGEQYF
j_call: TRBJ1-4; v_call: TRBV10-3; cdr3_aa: CAISESAEEGEKLFF
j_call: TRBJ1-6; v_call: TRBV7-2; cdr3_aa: CASSERGGQGALSPLHF
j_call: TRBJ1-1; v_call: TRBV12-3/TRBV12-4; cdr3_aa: CATRQGLNTEAFF
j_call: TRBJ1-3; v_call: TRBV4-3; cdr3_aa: CASSPLTGADTIYF
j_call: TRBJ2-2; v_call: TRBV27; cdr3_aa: CASSYRTSGSTGELFF
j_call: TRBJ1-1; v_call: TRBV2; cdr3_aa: CASNPGRTEAFF
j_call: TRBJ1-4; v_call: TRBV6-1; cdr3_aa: CASSDGGPNEKLFF
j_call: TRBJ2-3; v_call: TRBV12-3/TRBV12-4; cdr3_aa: CASTETGCPYF
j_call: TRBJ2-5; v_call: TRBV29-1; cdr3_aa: CSVATGTGWETQYF
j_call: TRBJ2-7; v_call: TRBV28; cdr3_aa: CASSSGLALYEQYF
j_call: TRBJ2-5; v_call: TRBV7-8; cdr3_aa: CASSLVVAGGPETQYF